The entry below describes one T cell receptor beta chain. Its antigen is currently unknown. These data belong to a study of graft-versus-host responses after intestinal transplantation. The V gene's germline CDR1 is SGHVS and CDR2 FNYEAQ. CDR3 length: 15 amino acids. V lost 1 base, J lost 16 bases, and 11 bases stayed unmatched. Produced via immunoSEQ multiplex PCR; TCRdb's table is partial and in-frame only. Of 90,000 to 150,000 clones in the sample, around 93% are singletons; the top ten hold over 0.1%. This chain connects TRBV7-6 to TRBJ2-1; TRBD2 aligns across 12 bases. The receptor comes from a human donor who received an intestinal transplant. Sequencing used unstimulated CD4+ T cells sorted from spleen or lymph node cells, obtained before intestinal transplant. CDR3 region: CASSLGLAGGPIQFF. DNA of the CDR3: TGTGCCAGCAGCTTAGGGCTAGCGGGAGGGCCCATTCAATTCTTC.